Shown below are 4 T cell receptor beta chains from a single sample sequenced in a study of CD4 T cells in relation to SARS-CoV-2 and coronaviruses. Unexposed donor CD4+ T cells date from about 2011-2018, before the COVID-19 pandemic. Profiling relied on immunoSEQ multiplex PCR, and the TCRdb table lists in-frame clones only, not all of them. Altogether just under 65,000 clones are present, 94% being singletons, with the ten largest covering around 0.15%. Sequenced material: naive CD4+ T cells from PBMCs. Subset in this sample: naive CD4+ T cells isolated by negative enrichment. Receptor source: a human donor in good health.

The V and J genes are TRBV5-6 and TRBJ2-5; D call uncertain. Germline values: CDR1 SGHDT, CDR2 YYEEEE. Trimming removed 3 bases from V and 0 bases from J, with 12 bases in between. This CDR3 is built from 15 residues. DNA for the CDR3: TGTGCCAGCAGCTGGGGTGAGAGGTACCAAGAGACCCAGTACTTC. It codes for CASSWGERYQETQYF.

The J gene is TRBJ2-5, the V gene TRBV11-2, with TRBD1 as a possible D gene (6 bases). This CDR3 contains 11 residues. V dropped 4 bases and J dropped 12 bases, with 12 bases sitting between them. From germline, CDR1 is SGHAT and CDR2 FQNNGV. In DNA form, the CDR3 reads TGTGCCAGCAGCTCCATGGGGGCGGAGTACTTC. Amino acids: CASSSMGAEYF.

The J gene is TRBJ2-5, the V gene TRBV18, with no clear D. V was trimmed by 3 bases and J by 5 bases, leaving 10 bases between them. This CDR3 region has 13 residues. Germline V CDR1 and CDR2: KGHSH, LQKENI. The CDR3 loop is CASSPLREETQYF. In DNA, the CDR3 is TGTGCCAGCTCACCCTTGAGAGAGGAGACCCAGTACTTC.

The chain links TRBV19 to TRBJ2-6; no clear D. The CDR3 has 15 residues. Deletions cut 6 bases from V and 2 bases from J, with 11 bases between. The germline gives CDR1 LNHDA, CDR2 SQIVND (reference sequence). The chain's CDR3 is CASRPKSTGANVLTF. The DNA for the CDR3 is TGTGCCAGTAGACCAAAATCTACTGGGGCCAACGTCCTGACTTTC.